The 16 T cell receptor beta chains below all came from one sample that was sequenced in a study of blood T cell repertoires in COVID-19. Libraries were prepared by immunoSEQ multiplex PCR; TCRdb keeps only in-frame clonotypes and omits some of them. The sample shows about 48,000 clones, 90% of them seen only once. The sequencing sample was made of peripheral blood. Source of these receptors: a man in his 70s with acute or convalescent COVID-19.

The rearrangement links TRBV10-3 to TRBJ1-2; 8 nucleotides match TRBD1. CDR3 size: 14 residues. V gave up 3 bases and J gave up 10 bases; unmatched junction bases: 10. Germline loops: CDR1 ENHRY, CDR2 SYGVKD. The CDR3 nucleotides read TGTGCCATCAGTGACCGACAGGGGTCGACGACCTACACCTTC. This encodes CAISDRQGSTTYTF.

This chain joins TRBV11-1 and TRBJ2-1, with 8 bases that match TRBD1. J gave up 9 bases and V 5 bases, and 6 bases lay outside the gene matches. This CDR3 is built from 13 residues. Germline V CDR1 and CDR2: SGHAT, FQDESV (reference sequence). The CDR3 loop reads CASSPYRGVEQFF. Written as DNA, the CDR3 is TGTGCCAGCAGCCCCTACAGGGGGGTTGAGCAGTTCTTC.

This chain connects TRBV5-1 to TRBJ2-1; possible D gene TRBD1, 6 bases. Trimming left V 4 bases short and J 7 bases short, with 15 bases between. This CDR3 has 14 residues. Germline V lookup: CDR1 SGHRS, CDR2 YFSETQ. The CDR3, as DNA: TGCGCCAGCAGCCTTATATTACAGGGAAATGAGCAGTTCTTC. This translates into CASSLILQGNEQFF. Based on the CDR3 plus reference TRBV5-1 and TRBJ2-1, the full variable domain is KAGVTQTPRYLIKTRGQQVTLSCSPISGHRSVSWYQQTPGQGLQFLFEYFSETQRNKGNFPGRFSGRQFSNSRSEMNVSTLELGDSALYLCASSLILQGNEQFFGPGTRLTVL.

This chain links TRBV5-1 with TRBJ2-3, with a weak D call TRBD1 (6 bases). The CDR3 runs 15 residues. Germline loops: CDR1 SGHRS, CDR2 YFSETQ. Between the trimmed V and J ends, which lost 6 bases and 1 base, there was a span of 15 bases. CDR3 protein: CASTARGRGTDTQYF. CDR3 DNA sequence: TGCGCCAGCACCGCCAGGGGTAGGGGCACAGATACGCAGTATTTT.

This rearrangement joins TRBV5-1 to TRBJ2-1; D possibly corresponds to TRBD2 (6 bases). V lost 4 bases to trimming and J lost 4 bases, with 12 bases between them. The CDR3 totals 14 residues. CDR1 and CDR2 (germline): SGHRS, YFSETQ. The CDR3 sequence is CASSLPGTYNEQFF. The CDR3 DNA sequence: TGCGCCAGCAGCCTACCCGGGACTTACAATGAGCAGTTCTTC. Full variable domain (rest looked up from reference TRBV5-1 and TRBJ2-1): KAGVTQTPRYLIKTRGQQVTLSCSPISGHRSVSWYQQTPGQGLQFLFEYFSETQRNKGNFPGRFSGRQFSNSRSEMNVSTLELGDSALYLCASSLPGTYNEQFFGPGTRLTVL.

The rearrangement uses TRBV6-5 and TRBJ1-2; 8 nucleotides match TRBD1. The trim removed 5 bases at V and 5 bases at J, leaving 7 bases unmatched. The CDR3 loop spans 14 amino acids. The germline V gene has CDR1 MNHEY and CDR2 SVGAGI. The CDR3: CASSTAGTGYGYTF. The CDR3 DNA sequence: TGTGCCAGCAGTACCGCCGGGACAGGTTATGGCTACACCTTC.

V and J are TRBV19 and TRBJ1-5; D is perhaps TRBD1 (6 bases). This CDR3 is 14 amino acids long. The germline gives CDR1 LNHDA, CDR2 SQIVND (reference sequence). Deletions cut 4 bases from V and 2 bases from J, with 9 bases between. This chain's CDR3 is CASSTGQRNQPQHF. In DNA form, the CDR3 reads TGTGCCAGTAGTACCGGACAGCGCAATCAGCCCCAGCATTTT.

The chain uses TRBV9 and TRBJ2-3; 9 positions match TRBD1. The CDR3 totals 16 residues. Germline CDR1 reads SGDLS; CDR2 reads YYNGEE. J gave up 3 bases and V 0 bases, and 5 bases lay outside the gene matches. The CDR3 spells CASSVGGQGWTDTQYF. The CDR3, as DNA: TGTGCCAGCAGCGTAGGCGGACAGGGGTGGACAGATACGCAGTATTTT.

The genes are TRBV15 and TRBJ2-3; unclear D gene. The CDR3 sequence is 14 residues long. The germline V and J ends were trimmed by 1 base and 2 bases, with 7 bases remaining between them. CDR1 LNHNV and CDR2 YYDKDF come from the germline V gene (reference sequence). The CDR3 sequence: CATSRGRDTDTQYF. DNA for the CDR3: TGTGCCACCAGCAGAGGAAGAGACACAGATACGCAGTATTTT.

This sequence joins TRBV9 and TRBJ2-7; 14 positions match TRBD2. CDR1 SGDLS and CDR2 YYNGEE come from the germline V gene. The CDR3 totals 18 residues. Trimming took 5 bases from V and 0 from J; bases not matched to a gene: 10. The DNA for the CDR3 is TGTGCCAGCAGTCCGGGACTAGCGGGGGTACAGAGCTCCTACGAGCAGTACTTC. Encoded protein: CASSPGLAGVQSSYEQYF.

The rearrangement links TRBV3-1 (or the pseudogene TRBV3-2) to TRBJ1-2; D perhaps matches TRBD1 (6 bases). V was trimmed by 1 base and J by 6 bases, leaving 15 bases between them. Germline V gene data show CDR1 as LGHDT and CDR2 as YNNKEL (reference sequence). CDR3 size: 15 residues. Here the CDR3 DNA reads TGTGCCAGCAGCCAAGGTTTGGGGCAGGGGAATGGCTACACCTTC. Translation gives CASSQGLGQGNGYTF.

The J gene is TRBJ2-1, the V gene TRBV18, with TRBD2 identical over 8 bases. The J segment lost 7 bases and the V segment lost 0 bases, leaving 11 bases of the junction unmatched. Germline V gene data show CDR1 as KGHSH and CDR2 as LQKENI. This CDR3 comprises 17 residues. The CDR3 nucleotides are TGTGCCAGCTCACCACCGACTGATCGGGGGGGCCGGAATGAGCAGTTCTTC. Translation: CASSPPTDRGGRNEQFF. Based on the CDR3 plus reference TRBV18 and TRBJ2-1, the full variable domain is NAGVMQNPRHLVRRRGQEARLRCSPMKGHSHVYWYRQLPEEGLKFMVYLQKENIIDESGMPKERFSAEFPKEGPSILRIQQVVRGDSAAYFCASSPPTDRGGRNEQFFGPGTRLTVL.

The rearrangement joins TRBV6-1 to TRBJ1-2; 7 bases are a match to TRBD1. The junction had 14 bases not matched to a gene; V was cut back by 1 base and J by 0 bases. The germline gives CDR1 MNHNS, CDR2 SASEGT. There are 19 residues in the CDR3. The CDR3 DNA reads TGTGCCAGCAGTGAAGGATTGGGGGACAGCCTATCTACTAACTATGGCTACACCTTC. Residues: CASSEGLGDSLSTNYGYTF.

This chain links TRBV2 with TRBJ1-1; 7 nucleotides agree with TRBD1. V lost 3 bases to trimming and J lost 5 bases; unmatched junction nucleotides: 6. The germline CDR1 and CDR2 sequences are SNHLY and FYNNEI. This CDR3 spans 14 amino acids. The CDR3 coding sequence is TGTGCCAGCAGTGAGGAGACAGGGAGAACTGAAGCTTTCTTT. It is translated as CASSEETGRTEAFF. The full variable domain, its missing parts supplied by reference TRBV2 and TRBJ1-1, is EPEVTQTPSHQVTQMGQEVILRCVPISNHLYFYWYRQILGQKVEFLVSFYNNEISEKSEIFDDQFSVERPDGSNFTLKIRSTKLEDSAMYFCASSEETGRTEAFFGQGTRLTVV.

The chain employs TRBV11-2 and TRBJ2-2; maybe TRBD1 (6 bases). Germline V gene lookup returns CDR1 SGHAT and CDR2 FQNNGV. Deletions cut 11 bases from V and 3 bases from J, with 10 bases between. The CDR3 covers 12 residues. The CDR3 here is CAGNRDTGELFF. The CDR3 nucleotides read TGTGCCGGAAACAGGGACACCGGGGAGCTGTTTTTT.

On this clone itself: The limits of the CDR3 on the DNA are not certain, so only TCRdb's listed CDR3 is given. The chain recombines TRBV7-2 with TRBJ2-3; TRBD2, the table's D call, lacks a check against the DNA. Both ends counted, the CDR3 spans 14 residues. Germline V gives CDR1 SGHTA, CDR2 FQGNSA. CDR3 loop: CASSPLFGGGSRYF.